Presented here are 17 T cell receptor beta chains from one specimen sequenced in a study of neurological immune-mediated disorders. TCRdb re-called the 5' RACE reads through MiXCR, storing one row per CDR3 protein. The table lists 55,000 to 65,000 distinct CDR3 sequences, 3% to 4% of them singletons. Sequencing was carried out using PBMCs. The receptors here all came from a woman aged 45-65 years with multiple sclerosis.

On this clonotype itself: One end of the junction varies from germline; a read error may be responsible. The V gene is TRBV25-1, the J gene TRBJ1-6; D perhaps matches TRBD1 (6 bases). This CDR3 has 14 residues. Germline V CDR1 and CDR2: MGHDK, SYGVNS. The CDR3 DNA reads as TGTGCCAGCAGTTTCGGGACACCAAATTCACCCCTCAACTTT. Encoded protein: CASSFGTPNSPLNF.

The chain is built from TRBV27 and TRBJ2-1, with D tentatively TRBD1 or TRBD2 (5 bases each). V lost 6 bases and J lost 5, with 11 bases in between. Per the germline V gene, CDR1 is MNHEY and CDR2 is SMNVEV (reference sequence). The CDR3 is 13 amino acids. The CDR3 loop reads CASSPGGNNEQFF. CDR3 nucleotides: TGTGCCAGCAGCCCTGGGGGAAACAATGAGCAGTTCTTC.

This clonotype was counted ten times or more. The chain couples TRBV15 to TRBJ1-1; the D is unclear. Per the germline V gene, CDR1 is LNHNV and CDR2 is YYDKDF (reference sequence). This CDR3 is built from 14 residues. The V gene lost 1 base and the J gene lost 3 bases, with 9 bases spanning the gap. The CDR3, as DNA: TGTGCCACCAGCAGAGGGACCGGGGACACTGAAGCTTTCTTT. Protein sequence: CATSRGTGDTEAFF.

This clonotype was detected ten times or more. The chain couples TRBV3-1 to TRBJ2-2; 12 nucleotides align to TRBD2. The germline V gene encodes CDR1 LGHDT and CDR2 YNNKEL (reference sequence). This CDR3 has 16 amino acids. The trim removed 5 bases at V and 3 bases at J, leaving 4 bases unmatched. This chain's CDR3 is CASSLTSGSYTGELFF. The CDR3 coding sequence is TGTGCCAGCAGCTTGACTAGCGGGAGTTACACCGGGGAGCTGTTTTTT.

In its sample, this clonotype was seen many times. The rearrangement uses TRBV7-6 and TRBJ2-2; a weak D match, TRBD1 (6 bases). This CDR3 contains 15 residues. Trimming took 1 base from V and 6 from J, leaving 12 bases between them. Germline V gene sequence: CDR1 SGHVS, CDR2 FNYEAQ. The CDR3 region is CASSLGQVAAGELFF. CDR3 bases: TGTGCCAGCAGCTTAGGACAGGTTGCGGCCGGGGAGCTGTTTTTT.

This clonotype was seen repeatedly, ten times or more. J is TRBJ2-7 and V is TRBV18; 7 positions match TRBD2. CDR3 length: 12 residues. V was clipped by 2 bases and J by 7 bases; unmatched bases: 2. Per the germline V gene, CDR1 is KGHSH and CDR2 is LQKENI. The chain's CDR3 is CASSPGEGEQYF. The CDR3 DNA is TGTGCCAGCTCACCAGGGGAGGGGGAGCAGTACTTC.

This clonotype appeared many times. V gene TRBV7-2 combines with J gene TRBJ1-2; no clear D. Germline V gives CDR1 SGHTA, CDR2 FQGNSA. The CDR3 extends over 16 amino acids. Trimming cost V 1 base and J 3 bases, with 15 bases left between them. The CDR3 DNA sequence: TGTGCCAGCAGCTTAGGGTGGGGTCACTTTCACTATGGCTACACCTTC. Translating gives CASSLGWGHFHYGYTF.

Ten or more counts support this clonotype. The CDR3 here is CASSLRGRRGAYHTEAFF. Written as DNA, the CDR3 is TGTGCCAGCAGCTTAAGGGGACGAAGGGGAGCCTACCACACTGAAGCTTTCTTT. The chain joins TRBV7-8 to TRBJ1-1; tentative D call: TRBD1 (5 bases). This CDR3 is built from 18 residues. Trimming pared 2 bases from V and 3 bases from J, leaving 22 bases between. Germline CDR1 reads SGHVS; CDR2 reads FQNEAQ. Complete variable domain (other parts from reference TRBV7-8 and TRBJ1-1): GAGVSQSPRYKVAKRGQDVALRCDPISGHVSLFWYQQALGQGPEFLTYFQNEAQLDKSGLPSDRFFAERPEGSVSTLKIQRTQQEDSAVYLCASSLRGRRGAYHTEAFFGQGTRLTVV.

This clonotype was observed at least ten times. The chain employs TRBV7-2 and TRBJ2-3; TRBD2 matches 11 bases. V dropped 4 bases and J dropped 2; count of bases not matched to a gene: 11. This CDR3 is 18 amino acids long. Germline CDR1 reads SGHTA; CDR2 reads FQGNSA. The CDR3 protein is CASSSPSFSGRATDTQYF. The CDR3 DNA reads TGTGCCAGCAGCTCACCATCCTTTAGCGGGAGGGCCACAGATACGCAGTATTTT.

This clonotype appeared many times. The J gene is TRBJ2-3, the V gene TRBV20-1, with 9 bases that match TRBD2. Germline V gene sequence: CDR1 DFQATT, CDR2 SNEGSKA (reference sequence). V trimming: 6 bases; J trimming: 0 bases; junction bases outside the gene matches: 13. This CDR3 contains 17 residues. The CDR3 nucleotides are TGCAGTGCCCGGCGGCCTAGCGGGGACCCTAGCACAGATACGCAGTATTTT. This sequence encodes CSARRPSGDPSTDTQYF.

The chain couples TRBV10-2 to TRBJ1-2; the D gene is possibly TRBD1 (5 bases). V was cut by 4 bases and J by 0 bases, with 12 bases left in between. This CDR3 comprises 15 residues. Germline V gene data show CDR1 as WSHSY and CDR2 as SAAADI. Here the CDR3 reads CASSGGRGANYGYTF. The CDR3 nucleotides read TGCGCCAGCAGTGGGGGCAGAGGGGCTAACTATGGCTACACCTTC.

The chain carries TRBV5-1 and TRBJ2-3, with D perhaps TRBD1 (6 bases). The CDR3 extends over 15 amino acids. CDR1 is SGHRS and CDR2 is YFSETQ in the germline V gene. Trimming removed 0 bases at V and 2 bases at J, with 10 bases between. CDR3 coding DNA: TGCGCCAGCAGCTTGGCCGGACAGAACACAGATACGCAGTATTTT. Amino acid sequence: CASSLAGQNTDTQYF.

This clonotype was counted many times. The rearrangement joins TRBV24-1 to TRBJ2-3; a weak D match, TRBD1 (5 bases). V lost 5 bases to trimming and J lost 5 bases, with 13 bases between them. CDR1 and CDR2 (germline): KGHDR, SFDVKD. The CDR3 covers 14 residues. DNA of the CDR3: TGTGCCACCAGTGGTCGACAGATACAAGATACGCAGTATTTT. It translates to CATSGRQIQDTQYF.

This clonotype was recorded at least ten times. V and J are TRBV12-3 or TRBV12-4 and TRBJ2-1; 12 nucleotides align to TRBD2. V shed 6 bases and J 9 bases; nucleotides not matched to a gene: 9. The CDR3 has 15 residues. The CDR3 loop reads CASSPTSGRHGEQFF. DNA of the CDR3: TGTGCCAGCAGCCCTACTAGCGGGAGGCACGGTGAGCAGTTCTTC.

This clonotype has a count of ten or more. An end of the junction differs from the germline gene, which may be a read error. V is TRBV7-7 and J is TRBJ1-1; D unclear. The CDR3 covers 10 residues. Germline V gene lookup returns CDR1 SSHAT and CDR2 FNYEAQ (reference sequence). The CDR3 DNA reads as TGTGCTAGCAGCCCTACCGAAGCTTTCTTT. This gives the protein CASSPTEAFF.

This clonotype was found many times. The chain links TRBV20-1 to TRBJ2-3; weak D call: TRBD2 (5 bases). The CDR3 length is 15 residues. Per germline, CDR1 DFQATT and CDR2 SNEGSKA (reference sequence). Trimming cost V 0 bases and J 0 bases, with 10 bases left between them. The CDR3 DNA follows: TGCAGTGCTAGAGATCAGAGGGCTAGCACAGATACGCAGTATTTT. It translates to CSARDQRASTDTQYF.

This clonotype was counted ten times or more. The chain employs TRBV5-1 and TRBJ2-7, with D possibly TRBD2 on 7 matching bases. The CDR3 is 16 amino acids. V was shortened by 0 bases and J by 0 bases, with 13 bases between the two germline ends. Germline CDR1 is SGHRS and CDR2 is YFSETQ. As DNA, the CDR3 is TGCGCCAGCAGCTTGGAGCTTAGGGGGGGCTCCTACGAGCAGTACTTC. This translates into CASSLELRGGSYEQYF.